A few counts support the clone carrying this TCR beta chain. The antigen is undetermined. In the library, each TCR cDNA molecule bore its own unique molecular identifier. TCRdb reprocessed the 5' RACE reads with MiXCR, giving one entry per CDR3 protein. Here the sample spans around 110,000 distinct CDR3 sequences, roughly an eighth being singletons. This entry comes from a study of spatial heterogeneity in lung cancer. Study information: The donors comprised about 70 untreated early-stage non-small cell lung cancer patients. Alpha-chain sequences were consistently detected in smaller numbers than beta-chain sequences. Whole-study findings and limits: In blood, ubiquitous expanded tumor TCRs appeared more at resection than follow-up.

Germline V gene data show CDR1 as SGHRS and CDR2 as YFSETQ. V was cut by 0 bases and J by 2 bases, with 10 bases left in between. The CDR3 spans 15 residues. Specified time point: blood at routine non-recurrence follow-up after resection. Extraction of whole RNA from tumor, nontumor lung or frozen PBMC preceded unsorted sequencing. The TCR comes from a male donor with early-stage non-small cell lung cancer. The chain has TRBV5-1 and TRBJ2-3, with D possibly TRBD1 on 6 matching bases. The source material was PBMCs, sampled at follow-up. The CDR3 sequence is CASSLEGHITDTQYF. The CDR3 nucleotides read TGCGCCAGCAGCTTGGAGGGACATATCACAGATACGCAGTATTTT.